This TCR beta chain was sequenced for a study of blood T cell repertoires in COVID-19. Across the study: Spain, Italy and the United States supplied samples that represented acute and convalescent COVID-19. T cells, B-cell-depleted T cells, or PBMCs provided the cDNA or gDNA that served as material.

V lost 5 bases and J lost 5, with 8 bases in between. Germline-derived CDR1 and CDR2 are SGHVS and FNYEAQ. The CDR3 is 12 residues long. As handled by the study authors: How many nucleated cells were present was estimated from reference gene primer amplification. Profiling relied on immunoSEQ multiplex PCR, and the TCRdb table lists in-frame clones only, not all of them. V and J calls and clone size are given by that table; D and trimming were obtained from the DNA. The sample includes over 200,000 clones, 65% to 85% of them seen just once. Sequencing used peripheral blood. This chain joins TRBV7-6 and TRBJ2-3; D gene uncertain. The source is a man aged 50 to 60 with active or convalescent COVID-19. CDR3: CASSPSGDTQYF. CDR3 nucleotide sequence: TGTGCCAGCAGCCCTTCGGGAGATACGCAGTATTTT.